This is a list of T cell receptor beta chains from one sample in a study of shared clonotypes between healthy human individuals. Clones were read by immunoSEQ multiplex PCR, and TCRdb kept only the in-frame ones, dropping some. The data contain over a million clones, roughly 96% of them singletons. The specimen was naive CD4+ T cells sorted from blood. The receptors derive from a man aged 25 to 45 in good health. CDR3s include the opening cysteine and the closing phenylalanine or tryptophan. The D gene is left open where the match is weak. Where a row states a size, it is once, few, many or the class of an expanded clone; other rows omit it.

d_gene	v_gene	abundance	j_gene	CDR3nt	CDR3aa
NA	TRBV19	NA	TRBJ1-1	TGTGCCAGTGTTAAAGTCGCTGAAGCTTTCTTT	CASVKVAEAFF
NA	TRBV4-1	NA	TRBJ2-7	TGCGCCAGCAGGCCGACAGAACCCTCCTACGAGCAGTACTTC	CASRPTEPSYEQYF
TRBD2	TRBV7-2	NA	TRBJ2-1	TGTGCCAGCAGCCGCGGACTAGCGGGAGGGGTATATGAGCAGTTCTTC	CASSRGLAGGVYEQFF
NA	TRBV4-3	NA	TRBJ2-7	TGCGCCAGCAGCCAAGATTGGGCCAGGACTTCCTACGAGCAGTACTTC	CASSQDWARTSYEQYF
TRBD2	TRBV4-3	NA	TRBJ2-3	TGCGCCAGCAGCCAAGAATCTAGCGGGAGGGTGGCCCCGGTAGATACGCAGTATTTT	CASSQESSGRVAPVDTQYF
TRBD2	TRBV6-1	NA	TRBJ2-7	TGTGCCAGCAGTCCCCCCGGGACTAGCCACGAGCAGTACTTC	CASSPPGTSHEQYF
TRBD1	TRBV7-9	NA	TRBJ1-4	TGTGCCAGCAGCGACAGGGGACAGGTTAATGAAAAACTGTTTTTT	CASSDRGQVNEKLFF
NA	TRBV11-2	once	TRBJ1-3	TGTGCCAGCAGCAAAGGACAGCCCGTCTCTGGAAACACCATATATTTT	CASSKGQPVSGNTIYF
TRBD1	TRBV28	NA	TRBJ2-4	TGTGCCAGCAGTTCGGGACAGAACGCCAAAAACATTCAGTACTTC	CASSSGQNAKNIQYF
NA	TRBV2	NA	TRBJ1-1	TGTGCCAGCAGTGAAGAGTCAAACAGAATGAACACTGAAGCTTTCTTT	CASSEESNRMNTEAFF
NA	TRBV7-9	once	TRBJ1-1	TGTGCCAGCAGCTTAGTGGACAAAACCACTGAAGCTTTCTTT	CASSLVDKTTEAFF
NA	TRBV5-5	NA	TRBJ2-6	TGTGCCAGCAGCTTGGGTCTTCTATCTGGGGCCAACGTCCTGACTTTC	CASSLGLLSGANVLTF
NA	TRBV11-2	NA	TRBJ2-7	TGTGCCAGCAGCTCACAATGGAACGAGCAGTACTTC	CASSSQWNEQYF
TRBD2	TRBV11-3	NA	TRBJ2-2	TGTGCCAGCAGCTTAGATTTTTTCGGACTAGCGAACACCGGGGAGCTGTTTTTT	CASSLDFFGLANTGELFF
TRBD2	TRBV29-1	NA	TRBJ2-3	TGCAGCGTTGTGGGACTAGCGGGGATGACAGATACGCAGTATTTT	CSVVGLAGMTDTQYF
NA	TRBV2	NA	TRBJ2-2	TGTGCCAGACCCCCCTTGGACGGGGAGCTGTTTTTT	CARPPLDGELFF
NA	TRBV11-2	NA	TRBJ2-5	TGTGCCAGCAGCTCTGTGGAGACCCAGTACTTC	CASSSVETQYF
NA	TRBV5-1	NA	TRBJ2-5	TGCGCCAGCACCCCCTTGGCCGGCCAAGAGACCCAGTACTTC	CASTPLAGQETQYF
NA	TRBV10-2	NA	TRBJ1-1	TGCGCCAGCAGGAAAGACAGGCTCTCTGGGAGCACTGAAGCTTTCTTT	CASRKDRLSGSTEAFF
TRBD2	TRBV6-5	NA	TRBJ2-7	TGTGCCAGCAGGGCTAGCGGATCCTACGAGCAGTACTTC	CASRASGSYEQYF
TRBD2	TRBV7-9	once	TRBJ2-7	TGTGCCAGCAGCTTATCTATTTCTAGCGGGAGGGTCACCTACGAGCAGTACTTC	CASSLSISSGRVTYEQYF
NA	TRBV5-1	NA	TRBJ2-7	TGCGCCAGCAGCTTAGTAGGACAGACCTACGAGCAGTACTTC	CASSLVGQTYEQYF
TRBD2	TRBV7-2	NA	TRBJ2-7	TGTGCCAGCAGCTTAGCGCCTAGCGGCTACTACGAGCAGTACTTC	CASSLAPSGYYEQYF
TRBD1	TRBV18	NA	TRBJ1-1	TGTGCCAGCTCTCCCCGACAGGGAAGAATGAACACTGAAGCTTTCTTT	CASSPRQGRMNTEAFF
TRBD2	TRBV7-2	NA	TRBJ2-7	TGTGCCAGCAGCTCGCAGACTAGCACCTACGAGCAGTACTTC	CASSSQTSTYEQYF
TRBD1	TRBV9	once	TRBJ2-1	TGTGCCAGCAGCGTGACAGGGGGTGTAATCAATGAGCAGTTCTTC	CASSVTGGVINEQFF
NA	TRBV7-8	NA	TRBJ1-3	TGTGCCAGCAGCTTAAGGTCAGGGTATGGTAGCACCATATATTTT	CASSLRSGYGSTIYF
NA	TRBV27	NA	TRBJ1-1	TGTGCCAGCAGTGACAGGATGAACACTGAAGCTTTCTTT	CASSDRMNTEAFF
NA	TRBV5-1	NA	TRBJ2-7	TGCGCCAGCAGCTCAGGGGAGAGATTCTCCGAGCAGTACTTC	CASSSGERFSEQYF
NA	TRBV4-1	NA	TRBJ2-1	TGCGCCAGCAGCCAAGTTCCCGTTGCGCTCCTTGAGCAGTTCTTC	CASSQVPVALLEQFF
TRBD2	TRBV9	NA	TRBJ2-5	TGTGCCAGCAGCGGGGGACTAGCCGAAGAGACCCAGTACTTC	CASSGGLAEETQYF
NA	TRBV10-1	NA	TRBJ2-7	TGCGCCAGCCGATGTTTAAAAGTAGCCCGGTTCTTCTACGAGCAGTACTTC	CASRCLKVARFFYEQYF
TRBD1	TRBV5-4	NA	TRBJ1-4	TGTGCCAGCAGCCCGACAGGGGGTTCAACTAATGAAAAACTGTTTTTT	CASSPTGGSTNEKLFF
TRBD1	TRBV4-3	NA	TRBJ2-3	TGCGCCAGCAGCCAAGAGGGCAGGGGGGATACGCAGTATTTT	CASSQEGRGDTQYF
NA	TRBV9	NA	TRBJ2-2	TGTGCCAGCAGCATCCACACGAACACCGGGGAGCTGTTTTTT	CASSIHTNTGELFF
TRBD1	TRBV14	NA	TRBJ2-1	TGTGCCAGCAGCCCCTTCCATCAACAGGGGGTTGAGCAGTTCTTC	CASSPFHQQGVEQFF
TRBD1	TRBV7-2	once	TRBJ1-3	TGTGCCAGCAACCCGGGACAGGGACGCTCTGGAAACACCATATATTTT	CASNPGQGRSGNTIYF
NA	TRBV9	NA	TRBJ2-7	TGTGCCAGCAGCCCCCGACGTGGCGAGCAGTACTTC	CASSPRRGEQYF
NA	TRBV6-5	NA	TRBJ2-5	TGTGCCAGCAGTTACTCCGGGACCCAGTACTTC	CASSYSGTQYF
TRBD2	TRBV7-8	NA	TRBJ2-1	TGTGCCAGCAGCTTAGTTCTAGGGTCTAGCGGACACAATGAGCAGTTCTTC	CASSLVLGSSGHNEQFF
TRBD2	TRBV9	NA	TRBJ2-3	TGTGCCAGCAGCCCCCGAGGGGACCTTCTTGGGACTAGCGGGAGGGTCACAGATACGCAGTATTTT	CASSPRGDLLGTSGRVTDTQYF
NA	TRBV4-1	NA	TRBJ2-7	TGCGCCAGCAGCCAAGAAAAATCTAACTCCTCCTACGAGCAGTACTTC	CASSQEKSNSSYEQYF
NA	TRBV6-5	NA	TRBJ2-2	TGTGCCAGCAGTTACTCTCTAGCGCACGCCGGGGAGCTGTTTTTT	CASSYSLAHAGELFF
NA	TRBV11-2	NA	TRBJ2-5	TGTGCCAGCAGCTTGGCAGAGACCCAGTACTTC	CASSLAETQYF
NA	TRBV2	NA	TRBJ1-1	TGTGCCAGCCTATTGTCCAGCTCGGGGGAGGCTTTCTTT	CASLLSSSGEAFF
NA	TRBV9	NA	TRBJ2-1	TGTGCCAGCAGCGTAGGAGGGGGAAGATTTGAGGCACATGAGCAGTTCTTC	CASSVGGGRFEAHEQFF
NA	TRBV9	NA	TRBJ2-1	TGTGCCAGCAGCGTAGCATCACATGGCAATGAGCAGTTCTTC	CASSVASHGNEQFF
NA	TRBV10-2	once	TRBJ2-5	TGCGCCAGCAGTGAGGTGACCCTTACGAAGCCCCAGTACTTC	CASSEVTLTKPQYF
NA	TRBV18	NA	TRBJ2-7	TGTGCCAGCTCACGAGACAGTACCTACGAGCAGTACTTC	CASSRDSTYEQYF
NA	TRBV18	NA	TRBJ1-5	TGTGCCAGCTCCCGTACGGGGGGCAATCAGCCCCAGCATTTT	CASSRTGGNQPQHF
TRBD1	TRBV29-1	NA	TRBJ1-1	TGCAGCGCCCTACCTGGGAGACAGGGGGCGGGGGGGGCTTTCTTT	CSALPGRQGAGGAFF
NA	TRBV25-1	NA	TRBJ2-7	TGTGCCAGCAGTAGGGGAGTTCCCTCCTACGAGCAGTACTTC	CASSRGVPSYEQYF
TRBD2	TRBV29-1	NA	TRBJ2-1	TGCAGCGTGAGGCAGACTAGCGGGCCGAGCAGCGAGCAGTTCTTC	CSVRQTSGPSSEQFF
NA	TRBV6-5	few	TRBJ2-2	TGTGCCAGCAGTTTCAGGGATGGCACCGGGGAGCTGTTTTTT	CASSFRDGTGELFF
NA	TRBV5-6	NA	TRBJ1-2	TGTGCCAGCAGCTTCGGAGACAGGCTCGAGGGCTACACCTTC	CASSFGDRLEGYTF